This is a list of T cell receptor beta chains from one sample in a study of blood T cells in healthy people across ages. TCRdb independently ran MiXCR on the 5' RACE reads; one entry per CDR3 protein. The profile covers about 690,000 distinct CDR3 sequences, with about 43% appearing a single time and about 32% taken by the ten largest. Sequencing input: blood. These receptors all come from a man older than 75 in good health. The CDR3 runs from the conserved cysteine through the conserved F or W. D genes are given only for firm matches. The listing skips clone size in some rows; elsewhere it reads once, few, many or a size class.

clone size: -
J gene: TRBJ1-5
CDR3 length: 14
V gene: TRBV6-2/TRBV6-3
D gene: -
CDR3 DNA: TGTGCCAGCAACCTTGGGGGTCCCAATCAGCCCCAGCATTTT
CDR3 protein: CASNLGGPNQPQHF

clone size: -
J gene: TRBJ1-6
CDR3 length: 16
V gene: TRBV4-2
D gene: TRBD1
CDR3 DNA: TGTGCCAGCAGCCAAGGGACAGGGGGCTGGGGTTCACCCCTCCACTTT
CDR3 protein: CASSQGTGGWGSPLHF

clone size: -
J gene: TRBJ1-5
CDR3 length: 15
V gene: TRBV7-9
D gene: TRBD1
CDR3 DNA: TGTGCCAGCAGCCCCAGGGGGACAGGGAAGCAGCCCCAGCATTTT
CDR3 protein: CASSPRGTGKQPQHF

clone size: -
J gene: TRBJ2-5
CDR3 length: 16
V gene: TRBV18
D gene: TRBD1
CDR3 DNA: TGTGCCAGCTCAATTTCCGGGACAGGGGGCCAAGAGACCCAGTACTTC
CDR3 protein: CASSISGTGGQETQYF

clone size: many
J gene: TRBJ2-7
CDR3 length: 14
V gene: TRBV29-1
D gene: -
CDR3 DNA: TGCAGCGTTGAAGGGGGCAGTCCTTTGAACGAGCAGTACTTC
CDR3 protein: CSVEGGSPLNEQYF

clone size: -
J gene: TRBJ1-1
CDR3 length: 12
V gene: TRBV18
D gene: -
CDR3 DNA: TGTGCCAGCTCATCCATGAACACTGAAGCTTTCTTT
CDR3 protein: CASSSMNTEAFF

clone size: many
J gene: TRBJ2-1
CDR3 length: 16
V gene: TRBV6-2/TRBV6-3
D gene: TRBD2
CDR3 DNA: TGTGCCAGCAGTGATTCTCTAGCGGGAGGACGGGATGAGCAGTTCTTC
CDR3 protein: CASSDSLAGGRDEQFF

clone size: many
J gene: TRBJ2-5
CDR3 length: 16
V gene: TRBV7-2
D gene: -
CDR3 DNA: TGTGCCAGCAGCTTAGGAGGAGTAGCGGCCCAAGAGACCCAGTACTTC
CDR3 protein: CASSLGGVAAQETQYF

clone size: -
J gene: TRBJ2-5
CDR3 length: 12
V gene: TRBV6-1
D gene: -
CDR3 DNA: TGTGCCAGCAACAGCAGGTACGGGACCCAGTACTTC
CDR3 protein: CASNSRYGTQYF

clone size: -
J gene: TRBJ1-2
CDR3 length: 14
V gene: TRBV6-5
D gene: -
CDR3 DNA: TGTGCCAGCAGTAGGGCCGACAGCAACTATGGCTACACCTTC
CDR3 protein: CASSRADSNYGYTF

clone size: -
J gene: TRBJ2-7
CDR3 length: 15
V gene: TRBV20-1
D gene: TRBD1
CDR3 DNA: TGCAGTGCTAATCCCCCAGGGGGCGTCGGCTACGAGCAGTACTTC
CDR3 protein: CSANPPGGVGYEQYF

clone size: -
J gene: TRBJ2-7
CDR3 length: 15
V gene: TRBV6-2/TRBV6-3
D gene: -
CDR3 DNA: TGTGCCAGCAGCGGAGAGGACTTTAGCTCCTACGAGCAGTACTTC
CDR3 protein: CASSGEDFSSYEQYF

clone size: few
J gene: TRBJ2-2
CDR3 length: 16
V gene: TRBV5-1
D gene: -
CDR3 DNA: TGCGCCAGCAGCTTGAGAGTAACCATCAACACCGGGGAGCTGTTTTTT
CDR3 protein: CASSLRVTINTGELFF

clone size: -
J gene: TRBJ2-4
CDR3 length: 17
V gene: TRBV14
D gene: -
CDR3 DNA: TGTGCCAGCAGCCAAATCACAGCTTCAAGGTCCAAAAACATTCAGTACTTC
CDR3 protein: CASSQITASRSKNIQYF

clone size: many
J gene: TRBJ1-2
CDR3 length: 13
V gene: TRBV5-1
D gene: -
CDR3 DNA: TGCGCCAGCAGCAGGGACACCGACTATGGCTACACCTTC
CDR3 protein: CASSRDTDYGYTF

clone size: -
J gene: TRBJ2-7
CDR3 length: 14
V gene: TRBV12-3/TRBV12-4
D gene: -
CDR3 DNA: TGTGCCAGCACCCAGAACCAAAACTCCTACGAGCAGTACTTC
CDR3 protein: CASTQNQNSYEQYF

clone size: few
J gene: TRBJ2-5
CDR3 length: 17
V gene: TRBV6-2/TRBV6-3
D gene: -
CDR3 DNA: TGTGCCAGTCCACCAAGGAGGGGCCACCGGGACCAAGAGACCCAGTACTTC
CDR3 protein: CASPPRRGHRDQETQYF

clone size: many
J gene: TRBJ2-5
CDR3 length: 14
V gene: TRBV7-2
D gene: -
CDR3 DNA: TGTGCCAGCAGCTTAGATGGCCGGGTAGGGGGCCAGTACTTC
CDR3 protein: CASSLDGRVGGQYF

clone size: few
J gene: TRBJ2-5
CDR3 length: 13
V gene: TRBV27
D gene: -
CDR3 DNA: TGTGCCAGCAGTGCGAAGGGTTTAGAGACCCAGTACTTC
CDR3 protein: CASSAKGLETQYF

clone size: few
J gene: TRBJ2-1
CDR3 length: 15
V gene: TRBV9
D gene: -
CDR3 DNA: TGTGCCAGCAGCGACGGACTAGGGGGGTACAATGAGCAGTTCTTC
CDR3 protein: CASSDGLGGYNEQFF

clone size: -
J gene: TRBJ2-3
CDR3 length: 12
V gene: TRBV6-2/TRBV6-3
D gene: -
CDR3 DNA: TGTGCCAGCGCAAATATCCCGGATACACAGTATTTT
CDR3 protein: CASANIPDTQYF

clone size: once
J gene: TRBJ2-1
CDR3 length: 17
V gene: TRBV5-5
D gene: TRBD2
CDR3 DNA: TGTGCCAGCAGCTTATCAGGCGCGGGGGGGCGGTACAATGAGCAGTTCTTC
CDR3 protein: CASSLSGAGGRYNEQFF

clone size: few
J gene: TRBJ2-1
CDR3 length: 14
V gene: TRBV5-1
D gene: TRBD1
CDR3 DNA: TGCGCCACTATGACCGGGACAGGGGACAATGAGCAGTTCTTC
CDR3 protein: CATMTGTGDNEQFF

clone size: -
J gene: TRBJ1-5
CDR3 length: 13
V gene: TRBV12-3/TRBV12-4
D gene: -
CDR3 DNA: TGTGCCAGCAGTTTAAACTTCAATCAGCCCCAGCATTTT
CDR3 protein: CASSLNFNQPQHF

clone size: few
J gene: TRBJ1-2
CDR3 length: 14
V gene: TRBV3-1
D gene: TRBD1
CDR3 DNA: TGTGCCAGCAGCCACGACAGGGGGAGCCTCGGCTACACCTTC
CDR3 protein: CASSHDRGSLGYTF

clone size: few
J gene: TRBJ1-2
CDR3 length: 15
V gene: TRBV3-1
D gene: TRBD1
CDR3 DNA: TGTGCCAGCAGCCAAGGGACAGGGTGGAACTATGGCTACACCTTC
CDR3 protein: CASSQGTGWNYGYTF

clone size: few
J gene: TRBJ2-3
CDR3 length: 15
V gene: TRBV4-3
D gene: -
CDR3 DNA: TGCGCCAGCAGCCAAGGTGTACAAACAACAGATACGCAGTATTTT
CDR3 protein: CASSQGVQTTDTQYF

clone size: few
J gene: TRBJ2-3
CDR3 length: 13
V gene: TRBV27
D gene: TRBD1
CDR3 DNA: TGTGCCAGCAGTTTAAGACAGGGGTCAACGCAGTATTTT
CDR3 protein: CASSLRQGSTQYF

clone size: few
J gene: TRBJ2-1
CDR3 length: 17
V gene: TRBV4-2
D gene: -
CDR3 DNA: TGTGCCAGCAGCCAAGATACGTCGAGCTCCTCCTACAATGAGCAGTTCTTC
CDR3 protein: CASSQDTSSSSYNEQFF

clone size: many
J gene: TRBJ2-5
CDR3 length: 14
V gene: TRBV20-1
D gene: -
CDR3 DNA: TGCAGTGCTAGACAGAGGACAGTCCAAGAGACCCAGTACTTC
CDR3 protein: CSARQRTVQETQYF

clone size: -
J gene: TRBJ2-1
CDR3 length: 19
V gene: TRBV6-2/TRBV6-3
D gene: -
CDR3 DNA: TGTGCCAGCAGTTCAACGTATGCCCCTACTGCCGGGACAAAGAATGAGCAGTTCTTC
CDR3 protein: CASSSTYAPTAGTKNEQFF

clone size: once
J gene: TRBJ1-5
CDR3 length: 13
V gene: TRBV20-1
D gene: -
CDR3 DNA: TGCAGTGCTAGAGCAACGGACCATCAGCCCCAGCATTTT
CDR3 protein: CSARATDHQPQHF

clone size: few
J gene: TRBJ2-3
CDR3 length: 18
V gene: TRBV5-1
D gene: -
CDR3 DNA: TGCGCCAGCAGCTGGCCCGAATGGACAGGAGGCCCGGGAGGTACGCAGTATTTT
CDR3 protein: CASSWPEWTGGPGGTQYF

clone size: -
J gene: TRBJ1-2
CDR3 length: 15
V gene: TRBV6-6
D gene: -
CDR3 DNA: TGTGCCAGCAGTTACTCCGAGACACTTAGCTATGGCTACACCTTC
CDR3 protein: CASSYSETLSYGYTF

clone size: -
J gene: TRBJ2-3
CDR3 length: 17
V gene: TRBV7-8
D gene: -
CDR3 DNA: TGTGCCAGCAGCTTAGCGCCGGAGGGCCTAAGCACAGATACGCAGTATTTT
CDR3 protein: CASSLAPEGLSTDTQYF

clone size: -
J gene: TRBJ1-2
CDR3 length: 14
V gene: TRBV3-1
D gene: TRBD1
CDR3 DNA: TGTGCCAGCAGCCCCCAGGGGGGTAACTATGGCTACACCTTC
CDR3 protein: CASSPQGGNYGYTF

clone size: few
J gene: TRBJ2-3
CDR3 length: 17
V gene: TRBV7-9
D gene: -
CDR3 DNA: TGTGCCAGCAGCTTACCGGGGTGGGGGAACGGCGCAGATACGCAGTATTTT
CDR3 protein: CASSLPGWGNGADTQYF